This T cell receptor beta chain stems from a study of beta chain features in type 1 diabetes. Study-wide results and limits: Moderate but significant shortening of TCRB CDR3s was recorded in all four CD4+ subsets from Type 1 diabetes patients. Any PCR bias toward short templates would affect both groups alike. The question left open here concerned HLA type influencing TCRB rearrangement.

Trimming stripped 6 bases from V and 4 bases from J, with 10 bases between. Germline assignment: CDR1 ENHRY and CDR2 SYGVKD. The CDR3 spans 13 residues. This clone was counted only a few times. Its specificity is unknown. Purity above 95% was achieved in all sorted populations. Isolated RNA was reverse transcribed in full, so expressed TCRB transcripts were sequenced. Sequenced by immunoSEQ multiplex PCR; TCRdb stores in-frame clones only, minus some. The sample yields 200,000 to 250,000 clones, 55% to 70% seen once. Sequencing input: naive CD4+ T cells from blood. V and J are TRBV10-3 and TRBJ2-1, with D possibly TRBD1 on 6 matching bases. The TCR was taken from a man aged 25 to 40 in good health. CDR3 sequence: CAIRDTGYNEQFF. CDR3 sequence (DNA): TGTGCCATCAGGGACACAGGGTACAATGAGCAGTTCTTC.